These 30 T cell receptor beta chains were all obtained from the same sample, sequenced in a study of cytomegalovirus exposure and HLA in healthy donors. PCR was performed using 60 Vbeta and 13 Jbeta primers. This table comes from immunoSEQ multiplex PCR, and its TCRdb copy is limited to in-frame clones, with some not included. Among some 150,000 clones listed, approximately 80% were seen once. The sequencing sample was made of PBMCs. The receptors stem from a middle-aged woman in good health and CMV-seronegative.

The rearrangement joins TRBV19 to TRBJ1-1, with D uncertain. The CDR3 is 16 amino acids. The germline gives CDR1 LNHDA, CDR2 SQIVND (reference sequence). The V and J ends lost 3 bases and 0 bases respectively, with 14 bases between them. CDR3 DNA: TGTGCCAGTAGTATGGTAAGAGGTCTGATGAACACTGAAGCTTTCTTT. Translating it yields CASSMVRGLMNTEAFF.

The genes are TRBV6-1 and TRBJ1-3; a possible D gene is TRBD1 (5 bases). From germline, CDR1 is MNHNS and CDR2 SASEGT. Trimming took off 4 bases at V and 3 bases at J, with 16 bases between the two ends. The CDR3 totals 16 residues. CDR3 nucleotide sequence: TGTGCCAGCAGTGTCCTTTCTGGGGCGCTTGGAAACACCATATATTTT. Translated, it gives CASSVLSGALGNTIYF.

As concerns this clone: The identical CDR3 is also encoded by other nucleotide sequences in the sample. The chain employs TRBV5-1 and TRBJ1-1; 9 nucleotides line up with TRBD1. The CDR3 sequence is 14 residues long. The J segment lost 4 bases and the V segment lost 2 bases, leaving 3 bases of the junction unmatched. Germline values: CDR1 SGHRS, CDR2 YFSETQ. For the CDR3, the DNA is TGCGCCAGCAGCTTAACAGGGGGCTCCACTGAAGCTTTCTTT. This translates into CASSLTGGSTEAFF.

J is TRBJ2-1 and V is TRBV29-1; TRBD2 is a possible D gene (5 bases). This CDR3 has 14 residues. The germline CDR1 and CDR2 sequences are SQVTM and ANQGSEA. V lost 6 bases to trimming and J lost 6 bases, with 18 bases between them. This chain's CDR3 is CSVQRVTRLNEQFF. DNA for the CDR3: TGCAGCGTACAAAGGGTTACTAGGCTCAATGAGCAGTTCTTC.

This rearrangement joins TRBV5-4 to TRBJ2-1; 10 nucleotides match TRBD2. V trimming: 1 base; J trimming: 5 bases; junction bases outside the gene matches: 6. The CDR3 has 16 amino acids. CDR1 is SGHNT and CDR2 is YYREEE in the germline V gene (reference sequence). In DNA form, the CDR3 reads TGTGCCAGCAGCTTGCCGGCTAGCGGGAGAAACAATGAGCAGTTCTTC. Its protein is CASSLPASGRNNEQFF.

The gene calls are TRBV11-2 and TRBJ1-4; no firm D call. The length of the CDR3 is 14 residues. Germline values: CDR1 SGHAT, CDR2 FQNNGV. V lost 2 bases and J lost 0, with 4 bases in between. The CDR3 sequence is CASSLTATNEKLFF. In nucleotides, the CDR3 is TGTGCCAGCAGCTTAACGGCAACTAATGAAAAACTGTTTTTT.

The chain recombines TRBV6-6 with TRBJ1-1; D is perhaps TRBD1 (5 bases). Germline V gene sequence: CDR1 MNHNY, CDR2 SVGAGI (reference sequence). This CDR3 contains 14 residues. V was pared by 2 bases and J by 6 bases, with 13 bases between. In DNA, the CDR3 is TGTGCCAGCAGTTACCCTCCCAGGGAGGCTGAAGCTTTCTTT. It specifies CASSYPPREAEAFF.

CDR3 sequence reads: CASSYSPGDTEAFF. CDR3 DNA: TGTGCCAGCAGTTACTCGCCAGGGGACACTGAAGCTTTCTTT. The V and J genes are TRBV6-5 and TRBJ1-1; D is perhaps TRBD1 (6 bases). The germline CDR1 and CDR2 sequences are MNHEY and SVGAGI. V was shortened by 0 bases and J by 3 bases, with 8 bases between the two germline ends. CDR3 length: 14 residues.

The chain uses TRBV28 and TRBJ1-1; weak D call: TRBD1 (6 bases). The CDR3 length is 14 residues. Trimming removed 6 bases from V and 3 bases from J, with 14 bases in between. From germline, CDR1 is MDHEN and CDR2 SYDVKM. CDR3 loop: CASRETGPDTEAFF. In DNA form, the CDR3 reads TGTGCCAGCAGGGAAACAGGGCCTGACACTGAAGCTTTCTTT. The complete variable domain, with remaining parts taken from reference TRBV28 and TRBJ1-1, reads DVKVTQSSRYLVKRTGEKVFLECVQDMDHENMFWYRQDPGLGLRLIYFSYDVKMKEKGDIPEGYSVSREKKERFSLILESASTNQTSMYLCASRETGPDTEAFFGQGTRLTVV.

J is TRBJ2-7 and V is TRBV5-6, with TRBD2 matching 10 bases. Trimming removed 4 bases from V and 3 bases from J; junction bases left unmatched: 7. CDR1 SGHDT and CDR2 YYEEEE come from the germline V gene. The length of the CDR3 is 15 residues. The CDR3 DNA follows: TGTGCCAGCAGCCGATTAGCGGGAGGACTCTACGAGCAGTACTTC. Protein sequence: CASSRLAGGLYEQYF.

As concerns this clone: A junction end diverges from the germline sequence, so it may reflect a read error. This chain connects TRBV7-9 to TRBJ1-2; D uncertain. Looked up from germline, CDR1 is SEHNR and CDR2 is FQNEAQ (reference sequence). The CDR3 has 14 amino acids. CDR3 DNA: TGTTCCAGCAGCTTAGATCGTCTCCGGGGTGGCTACACCTTC. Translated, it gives CSSSLDRLRGGYTF. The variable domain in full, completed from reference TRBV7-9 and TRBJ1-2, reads DTGVSQNPRHKITKRGQNVTFRCDPISEHNRLYWYRQTLGQGPEFLTYFQNEAQLEKSRLLSDRFSAERPKGSFSTLEIQRTEQGDSAMYLCSSSLDRLRGGYTFGSGTRLTVV.

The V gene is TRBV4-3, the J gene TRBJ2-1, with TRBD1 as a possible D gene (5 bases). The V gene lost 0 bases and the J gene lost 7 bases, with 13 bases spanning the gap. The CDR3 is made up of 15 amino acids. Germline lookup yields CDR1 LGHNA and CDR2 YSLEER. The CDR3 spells CASSQESPRGNEQFF. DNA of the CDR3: TGCGCCAGCAGCCAAGAGAGTCCTAGGGGAAATGAGCAGTTCTTC.

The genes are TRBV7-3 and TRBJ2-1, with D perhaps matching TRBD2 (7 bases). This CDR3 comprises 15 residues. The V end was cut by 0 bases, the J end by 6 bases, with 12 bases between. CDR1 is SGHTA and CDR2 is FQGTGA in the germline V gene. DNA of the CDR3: TGTGCCAGCAGCTTAACGGGGGGGACACTCAATGAGCAGTTCTTC. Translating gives CASSLTGGTLNEQFF.

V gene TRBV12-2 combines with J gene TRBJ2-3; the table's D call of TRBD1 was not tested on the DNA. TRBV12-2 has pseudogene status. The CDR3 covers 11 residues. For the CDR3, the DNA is TGTGCAGGGGCCTTAAGGGATACGCAGTATTTT. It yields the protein CAGALRDTQYF.

The CDR3 is CASSLRVRPDTEAFF. Here the CDR3 DNA reads TGTGCCAGCAGCTTGAGGGTCCGGCCCGACACTGAAGCTTTCTTT. This chain joins TRBV11-1 and TRBJ1-1; D gene unclear. CDR1 and CDR2 from the germline V gene are SGHAT and FQDESV (reference sequence). CDR3 length: 15 amino acids. The V end was cut by 3 bases, the J end by 3 bases, with 14 bases between.

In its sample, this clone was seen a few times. The CDR3 DNA follows: TGTGCCAGCAGCGAAACAGGGGGGTCCTACGAGCAGTACTTC. It is translated as CASSETGGSYEQYF. This chain uses TRBV6-1 with TRBJ2-7, with 8 nucleotides matching TRBD1. J lost 1 base, V lost 6 bases, and 5 bases had no gene match. CDR3 size: 14 residues. Per germline, CDR1 MNHNS and CDR2 SASEGT.

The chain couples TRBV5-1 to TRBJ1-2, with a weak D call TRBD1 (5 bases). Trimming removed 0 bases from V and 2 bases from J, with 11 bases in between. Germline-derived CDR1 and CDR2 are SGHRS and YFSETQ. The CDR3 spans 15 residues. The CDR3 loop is CASSLDSTENYGYTF. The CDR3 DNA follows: TGCGCCAGCAGCTTGGACTCGACAGAAAACTATGGCTACACCTTC.

CDR3 bases: TGCGCCAGCAGCCGAGTAGCGGGAGAGAGCTCCTACGAGCAGTACTTC. This translates into CASSRVAGESSYEQYF. This chain uses TRBV4-3 with TRBJ2-5, with 9 bases matching TRBD2. The J call may be mistaken, given a closer DNA end match to TRBJ2-7. CDR3 size: 16 residues. Germline-derived CDR1 and CDR2 are LGHNA and YSLEER.

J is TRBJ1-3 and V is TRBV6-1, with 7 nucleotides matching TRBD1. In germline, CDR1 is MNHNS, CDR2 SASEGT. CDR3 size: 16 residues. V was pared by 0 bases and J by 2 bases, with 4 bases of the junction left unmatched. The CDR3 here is CASSEALGGTGNTIYF. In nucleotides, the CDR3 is TGTGCCAGCAGTGAAGCGTTAGGGGGCACTGGAAACACCATATATTTT.

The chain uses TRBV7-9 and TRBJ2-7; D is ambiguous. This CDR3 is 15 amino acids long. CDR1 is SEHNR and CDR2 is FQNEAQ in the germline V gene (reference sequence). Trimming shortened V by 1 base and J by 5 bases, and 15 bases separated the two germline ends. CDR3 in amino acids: CASSLEAGPLNEQYF. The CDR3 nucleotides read TGTGCCAGCAGCTTAGAGGCAGGCCCCCTGAACGAGCAGTACTTC.

This CDR3 is CASSSTIGANVLTF. CDR3 sequence (DNA): TGCGCCAGCAGCTCCACAATAGGGGCCAACGTCCTGACTTTC. J is TRBJ2-6 and V is TRBV5-1; D is undetermined. Germline V gene data show CDR1 as SGHRS and CDR2 as YFSETQ. The CDR3 length is 14 residues. V lost 3 bases, J lost 4 bases, and 8 bases lay in between.

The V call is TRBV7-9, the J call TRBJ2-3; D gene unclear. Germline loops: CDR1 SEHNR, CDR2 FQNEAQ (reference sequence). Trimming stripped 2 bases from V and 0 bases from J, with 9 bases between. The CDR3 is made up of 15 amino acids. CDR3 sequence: CASSLYVSSTDTQYF. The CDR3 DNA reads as TGTGCCAGCAGCTTATACGTCAGTAGCACAGATACGCAGTATTTT.

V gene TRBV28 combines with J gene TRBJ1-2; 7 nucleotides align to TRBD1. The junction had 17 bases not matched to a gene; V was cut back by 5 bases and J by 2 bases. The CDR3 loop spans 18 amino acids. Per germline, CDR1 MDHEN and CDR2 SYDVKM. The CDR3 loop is CASSQKWTGLLFNYGYTF. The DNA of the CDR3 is TGTGCCAGCAGTCAAAAATGGACAGGTCTACTTTTCAACTATGGCTACACCTTC.

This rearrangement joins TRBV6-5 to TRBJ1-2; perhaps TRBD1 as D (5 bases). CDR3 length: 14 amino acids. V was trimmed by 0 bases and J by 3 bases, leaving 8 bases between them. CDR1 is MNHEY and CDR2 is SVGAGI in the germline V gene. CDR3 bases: TGTGCCAGCAGTTACTCGCCCAGGGACTATGGCTACACCTTC. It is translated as CASSYSPRDYGYTF.

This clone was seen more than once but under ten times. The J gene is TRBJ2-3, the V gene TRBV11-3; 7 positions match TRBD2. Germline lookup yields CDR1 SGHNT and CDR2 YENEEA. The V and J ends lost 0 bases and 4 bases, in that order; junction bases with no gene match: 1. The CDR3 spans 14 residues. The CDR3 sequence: CASSLEAGADTQYF. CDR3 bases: TGTGCCAGCAGCTTAGAGGCGGGAGCAGATACGCAGTATTTT.

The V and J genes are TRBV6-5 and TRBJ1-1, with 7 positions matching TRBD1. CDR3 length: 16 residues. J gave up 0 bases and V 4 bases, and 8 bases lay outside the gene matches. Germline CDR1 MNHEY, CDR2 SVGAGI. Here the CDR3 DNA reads TGTGCCAGCAGTTTCTCGACAGGGAACATGAACACTGAAGCTTTCTTT. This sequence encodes CASSFSTGNMNTEAFF.

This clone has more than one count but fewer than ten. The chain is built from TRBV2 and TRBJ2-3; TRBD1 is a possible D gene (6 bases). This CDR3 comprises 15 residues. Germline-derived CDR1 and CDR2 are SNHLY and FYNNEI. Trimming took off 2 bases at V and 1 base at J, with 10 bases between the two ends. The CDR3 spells CASSEWAGGTDTQYF. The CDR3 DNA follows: TGTGCCAGCAGTGAATGGGCAGGGGGCACAGATACGCAGTATTTT. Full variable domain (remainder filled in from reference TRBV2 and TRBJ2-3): EPEVTQTPSHQVTQMGQEVILRCVPISNHLYFYWYRQILGQKVEFLVSFYNNEISEKSEIFDDQFSVERPDGSNFTLKIRSTKLEDSAMYFCASSEWAGGTDTQYFGPGTRLTVL.

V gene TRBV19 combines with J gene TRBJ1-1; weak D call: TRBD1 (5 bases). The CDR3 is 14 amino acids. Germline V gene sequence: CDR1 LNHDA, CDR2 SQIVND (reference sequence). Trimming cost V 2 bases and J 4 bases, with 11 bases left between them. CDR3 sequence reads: CASSIQGRGTEAFF. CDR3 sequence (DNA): TGTGCCAGTAGTATACAGGGTAGGGGCACTGAAGCTTTCTTT.

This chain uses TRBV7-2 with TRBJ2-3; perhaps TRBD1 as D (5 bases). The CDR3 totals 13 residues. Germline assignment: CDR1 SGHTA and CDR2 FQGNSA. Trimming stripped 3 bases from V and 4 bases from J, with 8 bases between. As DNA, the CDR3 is TGTGCCAGCAGCTTCAGGGTTCCAGATACGCAGTATTTT. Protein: CASSFRVPDTQYF.

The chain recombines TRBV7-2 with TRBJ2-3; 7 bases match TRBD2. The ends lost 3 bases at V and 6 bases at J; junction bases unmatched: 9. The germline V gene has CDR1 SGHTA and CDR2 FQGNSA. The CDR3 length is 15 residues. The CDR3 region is CASSFLAGVSDTQYF. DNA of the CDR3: TGTGCCAGCAGCTTCTTGGCGGGAGTTTCGGATACGCAGTATTTT.